The 25 T cell receptor beta chains reported below all come from one sample, sequenced in a study of shared clonotypes between healthy human individuals. The data were produced by immunoSEQ multiplex PCR, yet TCRdb's version contains in-frame clones alone and is incomplete. The sample carries approximately 330,000 clones, 73% recorded once. The sequenced sample consisted of memory CD4+ T cells sorted from blood. Subset meaning: CD45RA-negative fraction. These receptors originate from a young man in good health.

The V call is TRBV7-2, the J call TRBJ2-5; D unclear. Germline-derived CDR1 and CDR2 are SGHTA and FQGNSA. The ends were cut back, 5 bases at V and 3 bases at J, with 13 bases in the middle. The CDR3 has 14 amino acids. The DNA for the CDR3 is TGTGCCAGCAGCCCCCGGGTCTCCAAAGAGACCCAGTACTTC. Its protein product is CASSPRVSKETQYF. Together with reference TRBV7-2 and TRBJ2-5, the CDR3 gives the full variable domain: GAGVSQSPSNKVTEKGKDVELRCDPISGHTALYWYRQSLGQGLEFLIYFQGNSAPDKSGLPSDRFSAERTGGSVSTLTIQRTQQEDSAVYLCASSPRVSKETQYFGPGTRLLVL.

This clone was found many times. The J gene is TRBJ1-2, the V gene TRBV5-1; a weak D match, TRBD1 (5 bases). The V gene lost 5 bases and the J gene lost 8 bases, with 13 bases spanning the gap. This CDR3 is 12 amino acids long. Per germline, CDR1 SGHRS and CDR2 YFSETQ. The DNA for the CDR3 is TGCGCCAGCAGACAGGAAATGGGAGGCTACACCTTC. Encoded protein: CASRQEMGGYTF.

The genes are TRBV29-1 and TRBJ2-3; possible D gene TRBD1, 5 bases. The CDR3 is made up of 13 amino acids. CDR1 and CDR2 from the germline V gene are SQVTM and ANQGSEA. Trimming left V 4 bases short and J 1 base short, with 9 bases between. In DNA form, the CDR3 reads TGCAGCGTTGGACAGCTACGCACAGATACGCAGTATTTT. It encodes CSVGQLRTDTQYF.

This clone has more than one count but fewer than ten. The same CDR3 is also encoded by other DNA sequences in this sample. The chain uses TRBV20-1 and TRBJ2-3; D not certain. Trimming took off 2 bases at V and 4 bases at J, with 4 bases between the two ends. This CDR3 has 11 amino acids. In germline, CDR1 is DFQATT, CDR2 SNEGSKA (reference sequence). CDR3 sequence reads: CSARLADTQYF. CDR3 bases: TGCAGTGCTAGACTAGCAGATACGCAGTATTTT.

The genes are TRBV7-9 and TRBJ2-1; 9 nucleotides align to TRBD1. The CDR3 length is 14 residues. V lost 3 bases, J lost 12 bases, and 9 bases stayed unmatched. Germline CDR1 SEHNR, CDR2 FQNEAQ (reference sequence). CDR3 nucleotides: TGTGCCAGCAGCTTTGGGACAGGGTCGGGCGGGCAGTTCTTC. Translating it yields CASSFGTGSGGQFF.

This chain uses TRBV5-1 with TRBJ2-7; the D gene could be TRBD1 or TRBD2 (6 bases each). Trimming removed 7 bases from V and 3 bases from J, with 14 bases in between. The CDR3 runs 13 residues. Per germline, CDR1 SGHRS and CDR2 YFSETQ. Here the CDR3 DNA reads TGCGCCAGCTCAAGGGGGGAGCTCTACGAGCAGTACTTC. Translating it yields CASSRGELYEQYF.

This chain uses TRBV18 with TRBJ2-7; D gene uncertain. The CDR3 is 14 amino acids. Germline-derived CDR1 and CDR2 are KGHSH and LQKENI. The ends were cut back, 0 bases at V and 4 bases at J, with 10 bases in the middle. The CDR3 loop is CASSPPSQIYEQYF. Here the CDR3 DNA reads TGTGCCAGCTCACCACCGTCGCAGATTTACGAGCAGTACTTC.

The V gene is TRBV30, the J gene TRBJ1-2; D is ambiguous. V lost 6 bases, J lost 8 bases, and 22 bases lay in between. The V gene's germline CDR1 is GTSNPN and CDR2 SVGIG (reference sequence). The CDR3 consists of 14 residues. The CDR3 nucleotides read TGTGCCTGCCCGGAAAGGAGGGCGGAGAGGGGCTACACCTTC. Encoded protein: CACPERRAERGYTF.

The rearrangement links TRBV4-3 to TRBJ2-7, with D unclear. V lost 0 bases and J 6 bases, leaving 9 bases between the germline ends. Per the germline V gene, CDR1 is LGHNA and CDR2 is YSLEER. This CDR3 is 13 amino acids long. CDR3: CASSQDPTVEQYF. In DNA, the CDR3 is TGCGCCAGCAGCCAAGATCCTACTGTCGAGCAGTACTTC.

The chain has TRBV11-2 and TRBJ2-1; 10 bases align to TRBD2. CDR1 and CDR2 from the germline V gene are SGHAT and FQNNGV. CDR3 length: 16 residues. The V gene end was trimmed by 5 bases and the J gene end by 5 bases; junction bases not matched to a gene: 9. CDR3 loop: CASSVVPSGSDNEQFF. The CDR3 nucleotides are TGTGCCAGCAGCGTTGTGCCTAGCGGGAGTGACAATGAGCAGTTCTTC.

This clone was found many times. This chain uses TRBV10-2 with TRBJ2-5; TRBD1 aligns across 7 bases. After removal of 8 bases from V and 2 bases from J, the junction contained 5 bases not matched to a gene. There are 13 residues in the CDR3. Germline V lookup: CDR1 WSHSY, CDR2 SAAADI. CDR3 amino acids: CASGWGQQETQYF. The CDR3 DNA is TGCGCCAGCGGCTGGGGACAGCAAGAGACCCAGTACTTC.

This chain joins TRBV28 and TRBJ1-2; D uncertain. Germline lookup yields CDR1 MDHEN and CDR2 SYDVKM. V dropped 5 bases and J dropped 3 bases, with 16 bases sitting between them. This CDR3 is 15 amino acids long. The CDR3 loop reads CASSTWTDGDYGYTF. The CDR3 DNA reads TGTGCCAGCAGTACTTGGACGGATGGTGACTATGGCTACACCTTC.

The rearrangement links TRBV5-1 to TRBJ2-5; no clear D gene. Looked up from germline, CDR1 is SGHRS and CDR2 is YFSETQ. The CDR3 is 13 residues long. The V end lost 0 bases, the J end lost 3 bases, and 6 bases lay between the germline ends. CDR3 in DNA: TGCGCCAGCAGCTTGGTCGGAAAAGAGACCCAGTACTTC. Its protein product is CASSLVGKETQYF.

Worth noting for this clone: A much larger clone differs by one base, so this may be a read error. The chain employs TRBV2 and TRBJ1-3; 7 nucleotides agree with TRBD1. Germline CDR1 reads SNHLY; CDR2 reads FYNNEI. Trimming at V came to 5 bases and at J to 0 bases, leaving 4 bases not matched to a gene. This CDR3 has 15 amino acids. Here the CDR3 reads CASSSDRASGNTIYF. CDR3 coding DNA: TGTGCCAGCAGTTCCGACAGGGCCTCTGGAAACACCATATATTTT. Combining the CDR3 with reference TRBV2 and TRBJ1-3 gives the whole variable domain EPEVTQTPSHQVTQMGQEVILRCVPISNHLYFYWYRQILGQKVEFLVSFYNNEISEKSEIFDDQFSVERPDGSNFTLKIRSTKLEDSAMYFCASSSDRASGNTIYFGEGSWLTVV.

This clone was seen repeatedly, ten times or more. The chain couples TRBV21-1 to TRBJ2-1; the D call of TRBD2 is as the table states it, not checked on the DNA. TRBV21-1 counts as a pseudogene. The CDR3 has 14 amino acids. The CDR3: CASISGTNNNEQFF. The CDR3 DNA follows: TGTGCCAGTATAAGCGGGACTAACAACAATGAGCAGTTCTTC.

Remarks on this clone: Within the sample, other DNA sequences also encode this same CDR3. The rearrangement joins TRBV5-1 to TRBJ2-3, with TRBD2 matching 11 bases. The germline V gene encodes CDR1 SGHRS and CDR2 YFSETQ. After removal of 0 bases from V and 0 bases from J, the junction contained 0 bases not matched to a gene. The CDR3 covers 16 residues. CDR3 protein: CASSLGLAGSTDTQYF. In nucleotides, the CDR3 is TGCGCCAGCAGCTTGGGACTAGCGGGGAGCACAGATACGCAGTATTTT.

In its sample, this clone was seen once. This chain links TRBV2 with TRBJ1-1; TRBD1 matches at 10 bases. CDR1 and CDR2 (germline): SNHLY, FYNNEI. Trimming removed 2 bases from V and 1 base from J; junction bases left unmatched: 1. The CDR3 consists of 15 residues. CDR3 in amino acids: CASSERDRGNTEAFF. The CDR3 region has the DNA TGTGCCAGCAGTGAAAGGGACAGGGGGAACACTGAAGCTTTCTTT. Drawing the rest from reference TRBV2 and TRBJ1-1, the complete variable domain is EPEVTQTPSHQVTQMGQEVILRCVPISNHLYFYWYRQILGQKVEFLVSFYNNEISEKSEIFDDQFSVERPDGSNFTLKIRSTKLEDSAMYFCASSERDRGNTEAFFGQGTRLTVV.

J is TRBJ2-2 and V is TRBV7-3, with 10 bases identical to TRBD2. With 2 bases clipped from V and 0 bases from J, the junction kept 0 bases outside the gene matches. Germline V gene data show CDR1 as SGHTA and CDR2 as FQGTGA. The CDR3 totals 16 residues. The CDR3 coding sequence is TGTGCCAGCAGCTTAGGACTAGCGGCGAACACCGGGGAGCTGTTTTTT. This gives the protein CASSLGLAANTGELFF.

The V gene is TRBV28, the J gene TRBJ2-5, with 8 bases fitting TRBD1. The CDR3 is 15 amino acids. V dropped 3 bases and J dropped 5; count of bases not matched to a gene: 8. The germline CDR1 and CDR2 sequences are MDHEN and SYDVKM. CDR3 region: CASSFQTGVLETQYF. In DNA, the CDR3 is TGTGCCAGCAGTTTTCAGACAGGGGTATTGGAGACCCAGTACTTC.

The chain links TRBV7-2 to TRBJ1-4, with TRBD1 identical over 7 bases. V shed 5 bases and J 4 bases; nucleotides not matched to a gene: 10. Germline V lookup: CDR1 SGHTA, CDR2 FQGNSA. This CDR3 spans 16 amino acids. CDR3 region: CASSPRQGRFNEKLFF. DNA of the CDR3: TGTGCCAGCAGCCCCCGACAGGGCCGATTTAATGAAAAACTGTTTTTT.

V usage is TRBV18 and J usage is TRBJ2-5; 13 bases match TRBD2. Germline V gives CDR1 KGHSH, CDR2 LQKENI. The ends lost 4 bases at V and 2 bases at J; junction bases unmatched: 1. The CDR3 has 15 amino acids. The chain's CDR3 is CASSLGLAGQETQYF. Written as DNA, the CDR3 is TGTGCCAGCTCACTGGGACTAGCGGGGCAAGAGACCCAGTACTTC.

The genes are TRBV7-2 and TRBJ2-7; 10 nucleotides line up with TRBD1. Germline V gene sequence: CDR1 SGHTA, CDR2 FQGNSA. CDR3 length: 15 residues. Trimming at V came to 5 bases and at J to 9 bases, leaving 13 bases not matched to a gene. CDR3 region: CASSPRQGAILWQYF. DNA of the CDR3: TGTGCCAGCAGCCCGCGACAGGGGGCGATTTTGTGGCAGTACTTC.

This clone was counted ten times or more. This chain joins TRBV18 and TRBJ1-1, with D possibly TRBD1 on 5 matching bases. Deletions cut 3 bases from V and 4 bases from J, with 18 bases between. The CDR3 loop spans 16 amino acids. Germline V gene data show CDR1 as KGHSH and CDR2 as LQKENI. CDR3 bases: TGTGCCAGCTCACCTCTCGTAGCAGGGACGGGCACTGAAGCTTTCTTT. Protein product: CASSPLVAGTGTEAFF. Together with reference TRBV18 and TRBJ1-1, the CDR3 gives the full variable domain: NAGVMQNPRHLVRRRGQEARLRCSPMKGHSHVYWYRQLPEEGLKFMVYLQKENIIDESGMPKERFSAEFPKEGPSILRIQQVVRGDSAAYFCASSPLVAGTGTEAFFGQGTRLTVV.

This chain joins TRBV9 and TRBJ1-1; no definite D call. V lost 0 bases and J 7 bases, leaving 10 bases between the germline ends. Germline V gene sequence: CDR1 SGDLS, CDR2 YYNGEE. CDR3 length: 13 residues. DNA of the CDR3: TGTGCCAGCAGCGTAGGCGCCAGTCATGAAGCTTTCTTT. The encoded protein is CASSVGASHEAFF.

V and J are TRBV7-2 and TRBJ2-7; D uncertain. In germline, CDR1 is SGHTA, CDR2 FQGNSA. The CDR3 loop spans 14 amino acids. The V and J ends lost 0 bases and 6 bases respectively, with 12 bases between them. The CDR3 reads CASSLAFVFSEQYF. The CDR3 DNA reads as TGTGCCAGCAGCTTAGCTTTTGTTTTCAGCGAGCAGTACTTC.